Here is one TCR beta chain with its context. One end of the junction does not line up with germline, which may come from a read error. Sequencing was performed with immunoSEQ multiplex PCR; in TCRdb, only in-frame clones are kept and a portion is missing. The sample holds just under 100,000 clones, 95% seen once. There are 10 residues in the CDR3. Germline loops: CDR1 SGHTS, CDR2 YDEGEE. The sample is drawn from a study of technical replicates of blood from four donors. The chain is built from TRBV5-8 and TRBJ1-4; D gene unclear. The receptor was derived from a human donor in good health. The specimen sequenced was T cells isolated from PBMCs. The CDR3 loop reads CASTLARVIF. In DNA, the CDR3 is TGTGCCAGCACCCTAGCTCGGGTCATTTTT.